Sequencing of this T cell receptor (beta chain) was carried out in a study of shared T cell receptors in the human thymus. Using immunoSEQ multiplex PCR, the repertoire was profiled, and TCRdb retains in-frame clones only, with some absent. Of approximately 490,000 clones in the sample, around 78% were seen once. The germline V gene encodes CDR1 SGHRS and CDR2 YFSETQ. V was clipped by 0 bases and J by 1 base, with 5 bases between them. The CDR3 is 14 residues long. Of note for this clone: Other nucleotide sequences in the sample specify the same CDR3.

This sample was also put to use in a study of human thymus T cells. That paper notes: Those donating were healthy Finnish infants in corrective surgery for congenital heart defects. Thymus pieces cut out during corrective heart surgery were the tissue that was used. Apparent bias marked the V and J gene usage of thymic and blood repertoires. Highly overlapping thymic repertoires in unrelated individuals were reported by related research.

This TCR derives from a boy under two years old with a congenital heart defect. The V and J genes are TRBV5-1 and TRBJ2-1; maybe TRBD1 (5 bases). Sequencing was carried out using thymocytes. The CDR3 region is CASSLAGSYNEQFF. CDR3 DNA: TGCGCCAGCAGCTTGGCAGGGTCCTACAATGAGCAGTTCTTC. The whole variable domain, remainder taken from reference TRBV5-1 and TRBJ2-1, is KAGVTQTPRYLIKTRGQQVTLSCSPISGHRSVSWYQQTPGQGLQFLFEYFSETQRNKGNFPGRFSGRQFSNSRSEMNVSTLELGDSALYLCASSLAGSYNEQFFGPGTRLTVL.